The 27 T cell receptor beta chains presented below share a single source sample, sequenced in a study of blood T cell repertoires in COVID-19. Using immunoSEQ multiplex PCR, the repertoire was profiled, and TCRdb retains in-frame clones only, with some absent. In the table there are around 150,000 clones, roughly 80% of which are singletons. The material sequenced was peripheral blood. All receptors come from a woman aged 40 to 50 with COVID-19, enrolled during active disease.

This clone turned up a few times. This CDR3 is CASSRGLADTGELFF. The DNA of the CDR3 is TGTGCCAGCAGCCGGGGACTAGCGGACACCGGGGAGCTGTTTTTT. The V gene is TRBV3-1 (or the pseudogene TRBV3-2), the J gene TRBJ2-2, with TRBD2 matching 11 bases. Losses at the gene ends were 4 bases for V and 3 bases for J; bases not matched to a gene: 1. The length of the CDR3 is 15 residues. Germline V gives CDR1 LGHDT, CDR2 YNNKEL (reference sequence).

The chain carries TRBV11-2 and TRBJ2-1, with 11 bases matching TRBD2. CDR3 size: 15 residues. V trimming: 6 bases; J trimming: 3 bases; junction bases outside the gene matches: 4. The germline gives CDR1 SGHAT, CDR2 FQNNGV. CDR3 DNA: TGTGCCAGCAGGATTCTAGCGGGAGGCTACAATGAGCAGTTCTTC. Amino acids: CASRILAGGYNEQFF.

The chain is built from TRBV19 and TRBJ2-5, with 7 bases aligning to TRBD1. The junction had 12 bases not matched to a gene; V was cut back by 7 bases and J by 7 bases. Germline V gene sequence: CDR1 LNHDA, CDR2 SQIVND (reference sequence). The length of the CDR3 is 14 residues. DNA for the CDR3: TGTGCCAGTAAGGAACAGGGGTCGTTCAGGACCCAGTACTTC. Protein: CASKEQGSFRTQYF.

The rearrangement joins TRBV7-9 to TRBJ1-2; no clear D gene. The ends were cut back, 10 bases at V and 7 bases at J, with 19 bases in the middle. CDR3 length: 13 residues. CDR1 is SEHNR, CDR2 FQNEAQ, per germline (reference sequence). The CDR3 spells CATKSSRGGGYTF. In DNA form, the CDR3 reads TGTGCCACAAAGTCCTCGCGGGGTGGTGGCTACACCTTC.

The chain employs TRBV9 and TRBJ2-5; possible D gene TRBD2, 7 bases. Germline CDR1 and CDR2: SGDLS and YYNGEE. V was shortened by 1 base and J by 2 bases, with 30 bases between the two germline ends. This CDR3 is built from 21 residues. CDR3 protein: CASSVMARGRNSTGGQETQYF. CDR3 DNA sequence: TGTGCCAGCAGCGTAATGGCCAGGGGTCGCAACTCGACCGGGGGGCAAGAGACCCAGTACTTC.

This rearrangement joins TRBV28 to TRBJ2-5, with TRBD2 matching over 7 bases. Germline V gives CDR1 MDHEN, CDR2 SYDVKM. With V trimmed by 7 bases and J by 5 bases, 10 bases remained unmatched. The CDR3 sequence is 14 residues long. CDR3 bases: TGTGCCAGCAACAGTGGACTAGAAGTTGAGACCCAGTACTTC. Translation: CASNSGLEVETQYF.

This clone came up once. The DNA for the CDR3 is TGTGCCATCAGTGGAGGCGAGGAGAACACTGAAGCTTTCTTT. Protein: CAISGGEENTEAFF. The gene calls are TRBV10-3 and TRBJ1-1, with D unclear. CDR3 length: 14 amino acids. The V gene's germline CDR1 is ENHRY and CDR2 SYGVKD. Deletions cut 4 bases from V and 1 base from J, with 10 bases between.

The rearrangement uses TRBV30 and TRBJ1-5; D is unclear. The CDR3 loop spans 13 amino acids. CDR1 and CDR2 from the germline V gene are GTSNPN and SVGIG (reference sequence). The V gene lost 2 bases and the J gene lost 0 bases, with 5 bases spanning the gap. The CDR3 sequence: CAWSPGSNQPQHF. The CDR3 DNA sequence: TGTGCCTGGAGTCCCGGTAGCAATCAGCCCCAGCATTTT.

The chain links TRBV30 to TRBJ1-5, with 7 bases aligning to TRBD1. The CDR3 covers 17 residues. The germline CDR1 and CDR2 sequences are GTSNPN and SVGIG (reference sequence). The V segment lost 0 bases and the J segment 0 bases; nucleotides outside the gene matches: 8. The CDR3 protein is CAWSVTRDSYSNQPQHF. The CDR3 DNA follows: TGTGCCTGGAGTGTAACCCGGGACAGTTATAGCAATCAGCCCCAGCATTTT.

The chain links TRBV19 to TRBJ2-1; the match to TRBD2 covers 12 bases. Per the germline V gene, CDR1 is LNHDA and CDR2 is SQIVND (reference sequence). This CDR3 is built from 16 residues. The J segment lost 9 bases and the V segment lost 4 bases, leaving 10 bases of the junction unmatched. Here the CDR3 reads CASSRASSGGAGEQFF. As DNA, the CDR3 is TGTGCCAGTAGTAGGGCCTCTAGCGGGGGGGCGGGTGAGCAGTTCTTC.

J is TRBJ2-5 and V is TRBV20-1, with a weak D call TRBD1 (5 bases). CDR3 length: 11 residues. Germline V gives CDR1 DFQATT, CDR2 SNEGSKA (reference sequence). V lost 5 bases and J 4 bases, leaving 8 bases between the germline ends. Here the CDR3 DNA reads TGCAGTGCTGACAGCTTAGAGACCCAGTACTTC. Its protein is CSADSLETQYF.

This chain joins TRBV5-8 and TRBJ1-1; D may be TRBD1 (6 bases). The V end lost 2 bases, the J end lost 1 base, and 6 bases lay between the germline ends. CDR3 length equals 13 residues. Per germline, CDR1 SGHTS and CDR2 YDEGEE. CDR3 region: CASSFRGNTEAFF. The CDR3 coding sequence is TGTGCCAGCAGCTTCAGGGGGAACACTGAAGCTTTCTTT.

The CDR3 region has the DNA TGTGCCAGCAGCCAAGGTGGAGCGGGGAGGACCGGGGAGCTGTTTTTT. Translation: CASSQGGAGRTGELFF. This chain joins TRBV4-2 and TRBJ2-2, with 7 bases that match TRBD2. CDR1 and CDR2 from the germline V gene are LGHNA and YNFKEQ. The CDR3 is 16 amino acids. V shed 1 base and J 5 bases; nucleotides not matched to a gene: 7.

V gene TRBV30 combines with J gene TRBJ2-7; 8 bases map to TRBD2. Germline CDR1 is GTSNPN and CDR2 is SVGIG (reference sequence). The CDR3 runs 14 residues. The junction had 8 bases not matched to a gene; V was cut back by 2 bases and J by 5 bases. In DNA, the CDR3 is TGTGCCTGGAGTCCCGGGAGGGAGGGGGACGAGCAGTACTTC. Its protein is CAWSPGREGDEQYF.

This clone has only a few counts. V is TRBV9 and J is TRBJ2-3; 7 bases align to TRBD2. J gave up 2 bases and V 0 bases, and 9 bases lay outside the gene matches. The CDR3 is 17 amino acids. Germline CDR1 is SGDLS and CDR2 is YYNGEE. The CDR3 DNA follows: TGTGCCAGCAGCGTAGAACCTCCGGGGGGTCCCACAGATACGCAGTATTTT. It yields the protein CASSVEPPGGPTDTQYF. Variable domain in full (rest from reference TRBV9 and TRBJ2-3): DSGVTQTPKHLITATGQRVTLRCSPRSGDLSVYWYQQSLDQGLQFLIQYYNGEERAKGNILERFSAQQFPDLHSELNLSSLELGDSALYFCASSVEPPGGPTDTQYFGPGTRLTVL.

This rearrangement joins TRBV9 to TRBJ2-1; TRBD2 matches 12 bases. CDR3 size: 15 residues. V lost 0 bases and J lost 10; bases outside the gene matches: 5. Germline values: CDR1 SGDLS, CDR2 YYNGEE. CDR3 in DNA: TGTGCCAGCAGCGTAGGACTAGCGGGAGCAGGGGAGCAGTTCTTC. It specifies CASSVGLAGAGEQFF.

The J gene is TRBJ2-1, the V gene TRBV11-3, with TRBD1 identical over 9 bases. The germline V gene encodes CDR1 SGHNT and CDR2 YENEEA. The trim removed 5 bases at V and 6 bases at J, leaving 5 bases unmatched. This CDR3 has 14 residues. CDR3 DNA: TGTGCCAGCAGCCTGCAGACAGGGGGCAATGAGCAGTTCTTC. Translated: CASSLQTGGNEQFF.

This clone was detected only once. The chain uses TRBV7-8 and TRBJ1-4, with D possibly matching TRBD1 (5 bases). CDR3 length: 15 residues. Deletions cut 5 bases from V and 6 bases from J, with 16 bases between. Germline CDR1 reads SGHVS; CDR2 reads FQNEAQ. CDR3 nucleotide sequence: TGTGCCAGCAGCCGACTGGGGGGGAGCTATGAAAAACTGTTTTTT. Residues: CASSRLGGSYEKLFF.

The chain uses TRBV7-9 and TRBJ2-3; 9 bases agree with TRBD1. There are 14 residues in the CDR3. The junction had 4 bases not matched to a gene; V was cut back by 4 bases and J by 5 bases. In germline, CDR1 is SEHNR, CDR2 FQNEAQ (reference sequence). As DNA, the CDR3 is TGTGCCAGCAGCTGGACAGGGGACGTAGATACGCAGTATTTT. It specifies CASSWTGDVDTQYF.

This clone was counted ten times or more. The chain has TRBV7-3 and TRBJ1-6; no firm D call. The germline gives CDR1 SGHTA, CDR2 FQGTGA. This CDR3 region has 13 residues. V was cut by 1 base and J by 8 bases, with 6 bases left in between. The CDR3 reads CASSLRRDSPLHF. The CDR3 DNA is TGTGCCAGCAGCTTAAGGCGGGATTCACCCCTCCACTTT.

The CDR3: CASSLGQFNSPLHF. In DNA, the CDR3 is TGCGCCAGCAGCTTGGGGCAGTTCAATTCACCCCTCCACTTT. This chain connects TRBV5-1 to TRBJ1-6; no clear D. This CDR3 is built from 14 residues. Trimming removed 0 bases from V and 7 bases from J, with 8 bases in between. Germline CDR1 reads SGHRS; CDR2 reads YFSETQ.

This rearrangement joins TRBV5-4 to TRBJ1-1; the match to TRBD1 covers 9 bases. This CDR3 has 14 amino acids. From germline, CDR1 is SGHNT and CDR2 YYREEE (reference sequence). J was trimmed by 6 bases and V by 2 bases; bases with no gene match: 5. The CDR3 DNA follows: TGTGCCAGCAGCTTCGACAGGGGGTCGTCTGAAGCTTTCTTT. It translates to CASSFDRGSSEAFF.

This clone was observed a few times. The DNA of the CDR3 is TGTGCCAGCAGGGAGAAGGAGTACTCTGGAAACACCATATATTTT. Translation gives CASREKEYSGNTIYF. The chain employs TRBV6-5 and TRBJ1-3; D call uncertain. Germline V gene sequence: CDR1 MNHEY, CDR2 SVGAGI. V shed 6 bases and J shed 0 bases, with 12 bases lying between them. CDR3 length: 15 amino acids.

The chain couples TRBV5-4 to TRBJ1-3; D remains ambiguous. The CDR3 sequence is 14 residues long. Germline V gene lookup returns CDR1 SGHNT and CDR2 YYREEE (reference sequence). The V end was cut by 2 bases, the J end by 0 bases, with 6 bases between. The CDR3 here is CASSFRNSGNTIYF. The CDR3 nucleotides are TGTGCCAGCAGCTTCAGGAACTCTGGAAACACCATATATTTT.

This chain uses TRBV9 with TRBJ2-5; D is perhaps TRBD2 (6 bases). Trimming shortened V by 0 bases and J by 2 bases, and 8 bases separated the two germline ends. The CDR3 totals 14 residues. Germline V gene data show CDR1 as SGDLS and CDR2 as YYNGEE. DNA for the CDR3: TGTGCCAGCAGCGTAGGGGACTCTCAAGAGACCCAGTACTTC. Its translation is CASSVGDSQETQYF.

The chain has TRBV27 and TRBJ1-5; TRBD1 is a possible D gene (5 bases). The germline CDR1 and CDR2 sequences are MNHEY and SMNVEV (reference sequence). V was clipped by 3 bases and J by 4 bases, with 22 bases between them. The CDR3 consists of 18 residues. The CDR3 here is CASSFPPHGWKGNQPQHF. CDR3 in DNA: TGTGCCAGCAGTTTTCCCCCCCACGGATGGAAGGGGAATCAGCCCCAGCATTTT.

This clone was seen repeatedly, ten times or more. The J gene is TRBJ2-5, the V gene TRBV28, with TRBD2 matching 9 bases. J was trimmed by 7 bases and V by 3 bases; bases with no gene match: 12. CDR1 is MDHEN, CDR2 SYDVKM, per germline. The CDR3 has 16 residues. CDR3 in DNA: TGTGCCAGCAGTTTTAGGGTTAGCGGGAGAGTCGCGACCCAGTACTTC. It encodes CASSFRVSGRVATQYF.